This T cell receptor beta chain was found in a study of blood T cell repertoires in COVID-19. Overall study: The United States, Italy and Spain were the sources of the acute and convalescent COVID-19 samples. PBMCs, B-cell-depleted T cells, or T cells provided the cDNA or gDNA that made up the material.

This CDR3 contains 17 residues. CDR1 and CDR2 (germline): LNHDA, SQIVND (reference sequence). Germline trimming cut 3 bases from V and 2 bases from J; bases unmatched to any gene: 8. As processed by the authors: Nucleated cell counts were estimated from reference gene primer amplification. Assay used: immunoSEQ multiplex PCR; TCRdb lists only in-frame clones, some missing. The V and J calls and clone size were taken over from that table, and D and trimming were inferred from the DNA. The table records some 97,000 clones, approximately 90% of them present only once. J is TRBJ2-2 and V is TRBV19; TRBD2 agrees at 8 bases. Sample: peripheral blood. The TCR sequence derives from a man between 60 and 75 years old with acute or convalescent COVID-19. CDR3 in DNA: TGTGCCAGTAGTATGCGGGGGGCCCACTTTAACACCGGGGAGCTGTTTTTT. It encodes CASSMRGAHFNTGELFF. The full variable domain, with the rest looked up from reference TRBV19 and TRBJ2-2, is DGGITQSPKYLFRKEGQNVTLSCEQNLNHDAMYWYRQDPGQGLRLIYYSQIVNDFQKGDIAEGYSVSREKKESFPLTVTSAQKNPTAFYLCASSMRGAHFNTGELFFGEGSRLTVL.